This T cell receptor (beta chain) was identified in a study of immunodeficiency (dated by TCRdb to the late 2010s). Background for the entire study: The repertoires were analyzed to search for VDJ recombination defects and oligoclonality. Study-wide conclusions, independent of this receptor: In the entropy comparisons of patients against healthy controls, patients were shown as n=3 (open circles), and an effect of thymic development was suggested only as a possibility. Based on top-100 and total clonotype frequencies, severe oligoclonality showed up in patient CD8+ T cells, whereas patient CD4+ T cells did not show severe oligoclonality. CD4+ T cell V-J pairing and productive entropy appeared similar between patients and controls.

After extraction using the QIAamp DNA Blood Mini Kit, genomic DNA was sent off for immunoSEQ repertoire analysis. Using a standard quantity of genomic DNA template, multiplex PCR was run to amplify the CDR3 regions. PCR products were sequenced on an Illumina platform. On the authors' methods: Alignment of sequences was done against a reference, and the V, D and J gene definitions came from IMGT. Closely related sequences were merged by a nearest-neighbor clustering algorithm so that PCR and sequencing errors were removed. V, D and J usage in productive unique and total sequences was analyzed using ImmunoSEQ Analyzer tools and R version 3.6.1. TCRdb provides this immuneACCESS table in a form limited to in-frame rearrangements. Some clones are lacking; in checked studies, under half of them reflect an unresolved V gene, and why the rest are absent is not known. That table furnishes V, J and clone size, whereas the DNA furnished D and trimming. The sample table records a few thousand clones; approximately 88% of these occur just once. Of the sample, under 9.5% falls within the top ten clones.

Clipping removes 4 bases from V and 6 bases from J, with 14 as the unmatched junction base count. CDR1 and CDR2 are drawn from the germline V gene: SGHRS, YFSETQ. From the cysteine up to the phenylalanine, the CDR3 has a length of 17 residues. CDR3 DNA is the only sequence kept; it has 51 bases, read in frame from the first base. To note about this clone: The antigen it recognizes is unknown. No clone much larger than this one lies a single base away; base qualities are absent.

Patients showed reduced numbers of naive CD4 T cells and, even more so, naive CD8 T cells, along with expanded effector memory subpopulations. Before TCR sequencing, CD3+CD4+ T cells were sorted out of fresh PBMCs. The chain joins TRBV5-1 to TRBJ2-1; TRBD2 agrees with 9 junctional bases. The source is a girl aged 10-17 years with POLD1 deficiency. The specimen was CD4+ T cells from blood. This receptor carries the CDR3 CASSLRPTGTSSNEQFF. The bases are TGCGCCAGCAGCCTGAGGCCTACCGGGACTAGCAGCAATGAGCAGTTCTTC.